Listed below are T cell receptor beta chains from one sample, sequenced in a study of regulatory T cells in long-lasting Graves disease. TCRdb re-called the multiplex PCR reads through MiXCR, storing one row per CDR3 protein. The sample contains roughly 420,000 distinct CDR3 sequences, 16% of which appear only once. The data were also submitted as part of a second study, on T cells in Graves' hyperthyroidism and ophthalmopathy.

The sequencing used peripheral blood mononuclear cells (PBMCs), collected at new diagnosis, from a patient treated with antithyroid drugs. Source of these receptors: a woman in her late teens or twenties with Graves disease. CDR3s include the opening cysteine and the closing phenylalanine or tryptophan. The D gene is left open where the match is weak. Rows may omit the clone size; those that give it use once, few, many or a size class.

cdr3_aa: CASGWSGGGTGELFF
cdr3_nt: TGTGCCAGCGGCTGGAGCGGAGGGGGTACCGGGGAGCTGTTTTTT
j_call: TRBJ2-2
d_call: NA
clone_size: few
cdr3_length: 15
v_call: TRBV6-2/TRBV6-3

cdr3_aa: CAWSAGGEADTQYF
cdr3_nt: TGTGCCTGGAGTGCGGGAGGGGAGGCAGATACGCAGTATTTT
j_call: TRBJ2-3
d_call: TRBD2
clone_size: few
cdr3_length: 14
v_call: TRBV30

cdr3_aa: CASSELFNRVRTQYF
cdr3_nt: TGTGCCAGCAGTGAATTATTCAATCGTGTCAGGACCCAGTACTTC
j_call: TRBJ2-5
d_call: NA
clone_size: many
cdr3_length: 15
v_call: TRBV6-2/TRBV6-3

cdr3_aa: CSAWTSGSKDTQYF
cdr3_nt: TGCAGTGCTTGGACTAGCGGGAGCAAAGATACGCAGTATTTT
j_call: TRBJ2-3
d_call: TRBD2
clone_size: NA
cdr3_length: 14
v_call: TRBV20-1

cdr3_aa: CASSPREYEQYF
cdr3_nt: TGTGCCAGCTCACCACGGGAGTACGAGCAGTACTTC
j_call: TRBJ2-7
d_call: NA
clone_size: many
cdr3_length: 12
v_call: TRBV18

cdr3_aa: CARGTSGRAGEQFF
cdr3_nt: TGTGCCAGGGGGACTAGCGGGAGGGCCGGTGAGCAGTTCTTC
j_call: TRBJ2-1
d_call: TRBD2
clone_size: many
cdr3_length: 14
v_call: TRBV2

cdr3_aa: CASRGASGSSWRNSPLHF
cdr3_nt: TGTGCCAGCAGGGGGGCGTCTGGATCTTCGTGGAGAAATTCACCCCTCCACTTT
j_call: TRBJ1-6
d_call: NA
clone_size: NA
cdr3_length: 18
v_call: TRBV28

cdr3_aa: CASSGSGRGVEQYF
cdr3_nt: TGTGCCAGCAGCGGTAGCGGGAGAGGTGTCGAGCAGTACTTC
j_call: TRBJ2-7
d_call: TRBD2
clone_size: NA
cdr3_length: 14
v_call: TRBV9

cdr3_aa: CASSLEMGGTEAFF
cdr3_nt: TGTGCCAGCAGTTTAGAGATGGGGGGCACTGAAGCTTTCTTT
j_call: TRBJ1-1
d_call: NA
clone_size: many
cdr3_length: 14
v_call: TRBV28

cdr3_aa: CASSLAKNTGELFF
cdr3_nt: TGTGCCAGCAGCTTAGCCAAGAACACCGGGGAGCTGTTTTTT
j_call: TRBJ2-2
d_call: NA
clone_size: NA
cdr3_length: 14
v_call: TRBV7-9

cdr3_aa: CASSYSGTGGNQPQHF
cdr3_nt: TGTGCCAGCAGTTACTCCGGGACAGGGGGTAATCAGCCCCAGCATTTT
j_call: TRBJ1-5
d_call: TRBD1
clone_size: few
cdr3_length: 16
v_call: TRBV6-9

cdr3_aa: CASPKNTEAFF
cdr3_nt: TGTGCCAGCCCGAAGAACACTGAAGCTTTCTTT
j_call: TRBJ1-1
d_call: NA
clone_size: NA
cdr3_length: 11
v_call: TRBV6-1

cdr3_aa: CASNLAGDGTGELFF
cdr3_nt: TGTGCCAGCAATCTAGCGGGAGATGGCACCGGGGAGCTGTTTTTT
j_call: TRBJ2-2
d_call: TRBD2
clone_size: many
cdr3_length: 15
v_call: TRBV6-1

cdr3_aa: CASSQPPGRGNTEAFF
cdr3_nt: TGTGCCAGCAGCCAACCCCCCGGAAGGGGGAACACTGAAGCTTTCTTT
j_call: TRBJ1-1
d_call: NA
clone_size: many
cdr3_length: 16
v_call: TRBV3-1

cdr3_aa: CASSAEVPAYNEQFF
cdr3_nt: TGTGCCAGCAGCGCCGAGGTGCCCGCATACAATGAGCAGTTCTTC
j_call: TRBJ2-1
d_call: NA
clone_size: many
cdr3_length: 15
v_call: TRBV11-2

cdr3_aa: CASSLDAENTEAFF
cdr3_nt: TGCGCCAGCAGCTTGGATGCCGAGAACACTGAAGCTTTCTTT
j_call: TRBJ1-1
d_call: NA
clone_size: many
cdr3_length: 14
v_call: TRBV5-1

cdr3_aa: CASSLTLKGNTIYF
cdr3_nt: TGTGCCAGCAGCTTAACTCTCAAGGGGAACACCATATATTTT
j_call: TRBJ1-3
d_call: NA
clone_size: few
cdr3_length: 14
v_call: TRBV7-2

cdr3_aa: CASSFSRDEETQYF
cdr3_nt: TGTGCCAGCAGCTTTTCTAGGGATGAAGAGACCCAGTACTTC
j_call: TRBJ2-5
d_call: NA
clone_size: many
cdr3_length: 14
v_call: TRBV7-6

cdr3_aa: CASSLSTYSYNEQFF
cdr3_nt: TGTGCCAGCAGCTTAAGTACCTACTCCTACAATGAGCAGTTCTTC
j_call: TRBJ2-1
d_call: NA
clone_size: many
cdr3_length: 15
v_call: TRBV7-6

cdr3_aa: CASSYSIASQGYGYTF
cdr3_nt: TGTGCCAGCAGTTACTCGATCGCTTCACAGGGGTATGGCTACACCTTC
j_call: TRBJ1-2
d_call: TRBD1
clone_size: NA
cdr3_length: 16
v_call: TRBV6-2/TRBV6-3

cdr3_aa: CASSLGVESHEQYF
cdr3_nt: TGCGCCAGCAGCTTGGGGGTGGAGTCCCACGAGCAGTACTTC
j_call: TRBJ2-7
d_call: NA
clone_size: NA
cdr3_length: 14
v_call: TRBV5-1

cdr3_aa: CASSIGTGEVDEQFF
cdr3_nt: TGTGCCAGTAGTATAGGCACAGGGGAGGTCGATGAGCAGTTCTTC
j_call: TRBJ2-1
d_call: NA
clone_size: few
cdr3_length: 15
v_call: TRBV19

cdr3_aa: CASERLGQGVHEQYF
cdr3_nt: TGTGCCAGCGAACGGTTGGGACAGGGTGTCCACGAGCAGTACTTC
j_call: TRBJ2-7
d_call: TRBD1
clone_size: NA
cdr3_length: 15
v_call: TRBV2

cdr3_aa: CASKGPSTDTQYF
cdr3_nt: TGTGCCAGCAAGGGACCCAGCACAGATACGCAGTATTTT
j_call: TRBJ2-3
d_call: NA
clone_size: few
cdr3_length: 13
v_call: TRBV6-1

cdr3_aa: CSARDRTGGLDFETQYF
cdr3_nt: TGCAGTGCTAGAGACCGGACCGGGGGACTCGATTTTGAGACCCAGTACTTC
j_call: TRBJ2-5
d_call: NA
clone_size: many
cdr3_length: 17
v_call: TRBV20-1

cdr3_aa: CASGNPDGTGVDEKLFF
cdr3_nt: TGTGCCAGCGGGAACCCAGACGGGACAGGGGTTGATGAAAAACTGTTTTTT
j_call: TRBJ1-4
d_call: TRBD1
clone_size: few
cdr3_length: 17
v_call: TRBV19

cdr3_aa: CASSLPGQVVVGYTF
cdr3_nt: TGTGCCAGCAGCTTGCCGGGACAGGTGGTTGTTGGCTACACCTTC
j_call: TRBJ1-2
d_call: TRBD1
clone_size: NA
cdr3_length: 15
v_call: TRBV5-4

cdr3_aa: CASRIGGRRLAGVSNEQFF
cdr3_nt: TGTGCCAGCAGGATAGGGGGTCGCCGACTAGCGGGAGTCAGCAATGAGCAGTTCTTC
j_call: TRBJ2-1
d_call: TRBD2
clone_size: few
cdr3_length: 19
v_call: TRBV12-3/TRBV12-4